A selection of T cell receptor beta chains follows, all from one sample in a study of blood T cells in healthy people across ages. TCRdb fed the 5' RACE reads into MiXCR, producing one record per CDR3 protein. Among 700,000 to 850,000 distinct CDR3 sequences listed, about 36% were seen once. The source material was blood. The receptors were gathered from a man between 18 and 35 years old in good health. The CDR3 runs from the conserved cysteine through the conserved F or W. D genes are given only for firm matches. The size field is filled for only some rows; it gives once, few, many or a size class.

d_call	v_call	j_call	clone_size	cdr3_length	cdr3_aa	cdr3_nt
TRBD1	TRBV6-2/TRBV6-3	TRBJ1-4	.	14	CASRPPGQVEKLFF	TGTGCCAGCAGACCACCGGGACAGGTAGAAAAACTGTTTTTT
TRBD1	TRBV18	TRBJ2-5	.	13	CASHRGDEETQYF	TGTGCCAGCCACAGGGGGGATGAAGAGACCCAGTACTTC
.	TRBV5-1	TRBJ1-6	.	14	CASSLETGNSPLHF	TGCGCCAGCAGCTTGGAAACAGGGAATTCACCCCTCCACTTT
TRBD2	TRBV6-4	TRBJ2-5	once	15	CATTTSGGFQETQYF	TGTGCCACAACCACTAGCGGGGGTTTCCAAGAGACCCAGTACTTC
TRBD2	TRBV12-3/TRBV12-4	TRBJ2-3	many	16	CASSSRGRVSTDTQYF	TGTGCCAGCAGTTCCCGAGGGAGGGTAAGCACAGATACGCAGTATTTT
.	TRBV29-1	TRBJ2-1	.	11	CSVGTSGEQFF	TGCAGCGTCGGGACGTCGGGTGAGCAGTTCTTC
.	TRBV14	TRBJ2-1	many	17	CASSPPSDAVSYNEQFF	TGTGCCAGCAGCCCCCCGTCGGACGCCGTCTCCTACAATGAGCAGTTCTTC
TRBD1	TRBV2	TRBJ2-2	few	15	CASSEDRVASGELFF	TGTGCCAGCAGTGAGGACAGGGTTGCATCCGGGGAGCTGTTTTTT
.	TRBV10-3	TRBJ1-2	few	13	CAISRDQLYGYTF	TGTGCCATCAGCCGGGACCAACTCTATGGCTACACCTTC
.	TRBV4-3	TRBJ2-2	few	13	CASSQALGGELFF	TGCGCCAGCAGCCAGGCCTTGGGTGGGGAGCTGTTTTTT
.	TRBV5-1	TRBJ1-1	few	14	CASSSSGGNTEAFF	TGCGCCAGCAGCTCTTCGGGAGGCAACACTGAAGCTTTCTTT
.	TRBV3-1	TRBJ2-1	few	16	CASSQDARAAGNEQFF	TGTGCCAGCAGCCAAGATGCCCGGGCTGCGGGCAATGAGCAGTTCTTC
.	TRBV15	TRBJ2-5	once	16	CATSRDLQPEQETQYF	TGTGCCACCAGCAGAGATCTACAGCCAGAACAAGAGACCCAGTACTTC
.	TRBV2	TRBJ1-1	.	11	CASRGGTEAFF	TGTGCCAGCAGAGGGGGCACTGAAGCTTTCTTT
.	TRBV18	TRBJ2-5	few	14	CASSLDGGRETQYF	TGTGCCAGCTCACTGGATGGGGGAAGAGAGACCCAGTACTTC
.	TRBV12-3/TRBV12-4	TRBJ1-2	few	11	CASRARTGYTF	TGTGCCAGCAGGGCCCGAACGGGCTACACCTTC
.	TRBV20-1	TRBJ1-2	.	12	CSAGVGAYGYTF	TGCAGTGCTGGCGTGGGAGCCTATGGCTACACCTTC
TRBD2	TRBV4-3	TRBJ2-1	few	19	CASSQEQLELAGGGNEQFF	TGCGCCAGCAGCCAAGAACAGCTAGAACTAGCGGGGGGTGGCAATGAGCAGTTCTTC
.	TRBV3-1	TRBJ2-3	.	16	CASSQRVGSDTDTQYF	TGTGCCAGCAGCCAAAGGGTAGGGAGTGACACAGATACGCAGTATTTT
TRBD1	TRBV19	TRBJ1-5	.	16	CASSPPRGTGYQPQHF	TGTGCCAGTAGTCCCCCACGTGGGACAGGGTACCAGCCCCAGCATTTT
TRBD1	TRBV12-3/TRBV12-4	TRBJ2-1	.	14	CASIDRDRGHEQFF	TGTGCCAGCATCGACCGGGACAGGGGCCATGAGCAGTTCTTC
TRBD2	TRBV4-3	TRBJ2-1	few	16	CASSRVLAGGSDEQFF	TGCGCCAGCAGCCGCGTTTTAGCGGGGGGGTCGGATGAGCAGTTCTTC
TRBD1	TRBV5-8	TRBJ1-2	.	16	CASRVTGQAEILGYTF	TGTGCCAGCAGGGTAACGGGACAGGCGGAAATTTTGGGCTACACCTTC
TRBD1	TRBV20-1	TRBJ1-1	.	16	CSARRDRGQEGIEAFF	TGCAGTGCTAGACGGGACAGGGGGCAGGAGGGCATTGAAGCTTTCTTT
.	TRBV15	TRBJ2-7	.	14	CATSVGRSSYEQYF	TGTGCCACCAGCGTAGGGAGGTCCTCCTACGAGCAGTACTTC
.	TRBV7-9	TRBJ1-2	.	16	CASSLDGGRANYGYTF	TGTGCCAGCAGCCTAGACGGCGGAAGGGCCAACTATGGCTACACCTTC
.	TRBV20-1	TRBJ2-5	many	13	CSATSGYQETQYF	TGCAGTGCTACCTCGGGGTACCAAGAGACCCAGTACTTC
.	TRBV5-1	TRBJ1-2	many	14	CASSLEDSYYGYTF	TGCGCCAGCAGCTTGGAGGACAGCTACTATGGCTACACCTTC
TRBD2	TRBV20-1	TRBJ2-1	once	13	CSASCGGYNEQFF	TGCAGTGCTAGCTGCGGGGGCTACAATGAGCAGTTCTTC
.	TRBV6-6	TRBJ2-5	.	12	CAGSQSEETQYF	TGTGCCGGCAGTCAAAGCGAAGAGACCCAGTACTTC
.	TRBV5-6	TRBJ1-2	.	14	CASSLTPSVYGYTF	TGTGCCAGCAGCTTGACACCTTCGGTCTATGGCTACACCTTC
.	TRBV30	TRBJ2-7	few	13	CAFPGGMTYEQYF	TGTGCTTTCCCCGGGGGAATGACCTACGAGCAGTACTTC
TRBD1	TRBV20-1	TRBJ2-7	many	15	CSAREEGTDVYEQYF	TGCAGTGCTAGAGAAGAGGGGACAGATGTCTACGAGCAGTACTTC
.	TRBV5-1	TRBJ1-1	.	15	CASSLKELMNTEAFF	TGCGCCAGCAGCTTGAAAGAGCTCATGAACACTGAAGCTTTCTTT
.	TRBV20-1	TRBJ2-3	.	14	CSANSGTSTDTQYF	TGCAGTGCCAATTCCGGGACTAGCACAGATACGCAGTATTTT
.	TRBV7-3	TRBJ2-4	few	14	CASSLGGGLNIQYF	TGTGCCAGCAGCTTAGGAGGAGGGCTGAACATTCAGTACTTC
.	TRBV10-3	TRBJ1-2	.	15	CAISESGREGVGYTF	TGTGCCATCAGTGAGTCTGGGAGGGAGGGCGTTGGCTACACCTTC
TRBD1	TRBV9	TRBJ2-7	.	14	CASSVGTGAGEQYF	TGTGCCAGCAGCGTGGGGACAGGGGCAGGAGAGCAGTACTTC
.	TRBV3-1	TRBJ2-2	.	15	CASSQEGAGSGELFF	TGTGCCAGCAGCCAAGAGGGGGCAGGTTCCGGGGAGCTGTTTTTT
TRBD1	TRBV3-1	TRBJ2-1	.	15	CASTHRQGKYNEQFF	TGTGCCAGCACCCATCGACAGGGTAAATACAATGAGCAGTTCTTC
TRBD1	TRBV4-1	TRBJ2-5	.	13	CASSSRDRDPQYF	TGCGCCAGCAGCTCCCGGGACAGGGACCCCCAGTACTTC
TRBD1	TRBV7-9	TRBJ2-7	.	14	CASRLDREPYEQYF	TGTGCCAGCAGATTGGACAGGGAACCCTACGAGCAGTACTTC
TRBD2	TRBV5-5	TRBJ2-1	.	16	CASSRERGGSWDEQFF	TGTGCCAGCAGCCGCGAGAGGGGCGGGAGTTGGGATGAGCAGTTCTTC